In its sample, the clone carrying this T cell receptor (beta chain) was seen many times. This entry is derived from a study of T cells after yellow fever vaccination. TCRdb re-called the 5' RACE reads through MiXCR, storing one row per CDR3 protein. Among about 110,000 distinct CDR3 sequences listed, roughly 8.9% were seen once. The germline gives CDR1 SGHRS, CDR2 YFSETQ. The V end was cut by 4 bases, the J end by 5 bases, with 16 bases between. This CDR3 region has 14 residues. The sample in question was CD8+ T cells sorted from PBMCs, obtained 45 days after the yellow fever booster vaccination. The genes are TRBV5-1 and TRBJ2-7, with D possibly being TRBD2 (6 bases). This clonotype was sampled from a young man who received the YFV17D yellow fever vaccine. The CDR3 protein is CASSLPGDFNEQYF. Written as DNA, the CDR3 is TGCGCCAGCAGCCTTCCTGGGGACTTCAACGAGCAGTACTTC.